Below are 19 T cell receptor beta chains sequenced from a single sample in a study of technical replicates of blood from a few donors. Generated by immunoSEQ multiplex PCR, the TCRdb table keeps only in-frame clones and is missing some. Of some 13,000 clones in the sample, approximately 80% were seen once. The sample comprised PBMCs. These receptors came from a human donor in good health.

In its sample, this clone was seen a few times. This sequence joins TRBV7-2 and TRBJ2-1; TRBD2 matches 9 bases. This CDR3 spans 16 amino acids. Trimming removed 2 bases from V and 1 base from J; junction bases left unmatched: 3. Germline V gene sequence: CDR1 SGHTA, CDR2 FQGNSA. The CDR3 bases are TGTGCCAGCAGCTTATCAGCGGGAGGTTCCTACAATGAGCAGTTCTTC. The encoded protein is CASSLSAGGSYNEQFF.

This clone was counted a single time. V usage is TRBV5-8 and J usage is TRBJ2-7; D ambiguous. V was cut by 4 bases and J by 0 bases, with 8 bases left in between. CDR1 is SGHTS and CDR2 is YDEGEE in the germline V gene. There are 13 residues in the CDR3. The CDR3 DNA reads as TGTGCCAGCAGCCCTCCCAGCTCCTACGAGCAGTACTTC. Encoded protein: CASSPPSSYEQYF.

The V gene is TRBV19, the J gene TRBJ2-7, with 12 bases fitting TRBD2. The CDR3 spans 15 residues. CDR1 is LNHDA, CDR2 SQIVND, per germline (reference sequence). The V and J ends lost 1 base and 3 bases, in that order; junction bases with no gene match: 1. The CDR3 bases are TGTGCCAGTAGTATAGCGGGACTAGCGGGCTACGAGCAGTACTTC. Translated: CASSIAGLAGYEQYF.

The V and J genes are TRBV7-9 and TRBJ2-1; D is uncertain. The CDR3 covers 14 residues. V lost 1 base and J lost 5, with 9 bases in between. Germline V gene data show CDR1 as SEHNR and CDR2 as FQNEAQ (reference sequence). CDR3 in amino acids: CASSLGVSDNEQFF. CDR3 sequence (DNA): TGTGCCAGCAGCTTAGGTGTTTCTGACAATGAGCAGTTCTTC.

This clone was seen just once. The V call is TRBV2, the J call TRBJ2-3, with D possibly TRBD2 on 7 matching bases. V lost 4 bases and J lost 5, with 13 bases in between. This CDR3 comprises 14 residues. The V gene's germline CDR1 is SNHLY and CDR2 FYNNEI. The CDR3 loop reads CASSGRGGEDTQYF. The CDR3 DNA sequence: TGTGCCAGCAGTGGAAGGGGGGGGGAAGATACGCAGTATTTT. The complete variable domain, with remaining parts taken from reference TRBV2 and TRBJ2-3, reads EPEVTQTPSHQVTQMGQEVILRCVPISNHLYFYWYRQILGQKVEFLVSFYNNEISEKSEIFDDQFSVERPDGSNFTLKIRSTKLEDSAMYFCASSGRGGEDTQYFGPGTRLTVL.

The chain employs TRBV7-9 and TRBJ2-5; TRBD1 aligns across 7 bases. Germline V gene sequence: CDR1 SEHNR, CDR2 FQNEAQ (reference sequence). After removal of 1 base from V and 3 bases from J, the junction contained 5 bases not matched to a gene. CDR3 length: 15 amino acids. CDR3 in DNA: TGTGCCAGCAGCTTAGGGGGACAGATTAAAGAGACCCAGTACTTC. Translated: CASSLGGQIKETQYF.

The chain has TRBV2 and TRBJ1-2, with TRBD1 matching over 11 bases. The CDR3 sequence is 14 residues long. Losses at the gene ends were 7 bases for V and 2 bases for J; bases not matched to a gene: 3. Germline-derived CDR1 and CDR2 are SNHLY and FYNNEI. CDR3 sequence reads: CASNGQGANYGYTF. CDR3 DNA sequence: TGTGCCAGCAACGGACAGGGGGCAAACTATGGCTACACCTTC.

This clone occurred a few times. The rearrangement links TRBV28 to TRBJ2-7; unclear D gene. From germline, CDR1 is MDHEN and CDR2 SYDVKM. This CDR3 spans 13 amino acids. Deletions cut 7 bases from V and 2 bases from J, with 12 bases between. The CDR3 loop reads CASTLGPTYEQYF. The CDR3 region has the DNA TGTGCCAGCACCCTTGGGCCGACCTACGAGCAGTACTTC.

The rearrangement links TRBV28 to TRBJ1-2; possibly TRBD1 for D (5 bases). The ends were cut back, 5 bases at V and 8 bases at J, with 9 bases in the middle. Germline V gene lookup returns CDR1 MDHEN and CDR2 SYDVKM. The CDR3 sequence is 11 residues long. CDR3 region: CASSKNRGYTF. The CDR3 nucleotides read TGTGCCAGCAGTAAAAACAGGGGCTACACCTTC.

This chain joins TRBV5-1 and TRBJ2-1, with a weak D call TRBD1 (5 bases). Germline V gene data show CDR1 as SGHRS and CDR2 as YFSETQ. The CDR3 sequence is 16 residues long. The V end was cut by 1 base, the J end by 7 bases, with 18 bases between. CDR3: CASSLRFLGRQNEQFF. CDR3 DNA: TGCGCCAGCAGCTTGAGATTTTTGGGGCGGCAGAATGAGCAGTTCTTC.

V usage is TRBV19 and J usage is TRBJ1-2; possible D gene TRBD1, 6 bases. Trimming took off 3 bases at V and 4 bases at J, with 12 bases between the two ends. CDR3 size: 14 residues. Germline loops: CDR1 LNHDA, CDR2 SQIVND (reference sequence). CDR3 in amino acids: CASSIGQLTYGYTF. Written as DNA, the CDR3 is TGTGCCAGTAGTATCGGACAGCTAACCTATGGCTACACCTTC.

This chain uses TRBV29-1 with TRBJ1-2, with 10 bases aligning to TRBD1. The CDR3 loop spans 13 amino acids. The V gene's germline CDR1 is SQVTM and CDR2 ANQGSEA. Trimming took 3 bases from V and 4 from J; bases not matched to a gene: 2. CDR3 nucleotide sequence: TGCAGCGTTGACCGGACAGGGGGCTATGGCTACACCTTC. It encodes CSVDRTGGYGYTF. The full variable domain, with the rest looked up from reference TRBV29-1 and TRBJ1-2, is SAVISQKPSRDICQRGTSLTIQCQVDSQVTMMFWYRQQPGQSLTLIATANQGSEATYESGFVIDKFPISRPNLTFSTLTVSNMSPEDSSIYLCSVDRTGGYGYTFGSGTRLTVV.

The V call is TRBV28, the J call TRBJ1-1, with D perhaps matching TRBD1 (5 bases). The CDR3 is made up of 13 amino acids. V was shortened by 6 bases and J by 1 base, with 9 bases between the two germline ends. Germline loops: CDR1 MDHEN, CDR2 SYDVKM. CDR3 coding DNA: TGTGCCAGCAGGGGGCGCAGGAACACTGAAGCTTTCTTT. Translating it yields CASRGRRNTEAFF.

This rearrangement joins TRBV7-9 to TRBJ1-1; D unresolved. Trimming pared 11 bases from V and 3 bases from J, leaving 16 bases between. This CDR3 contains 13 residues. Per the germline V gene, CDR1 is SEHNR and CDR2 is FQNEAQ (reference sequence). This CDR3 reads CACLKPPYTEAFF. CDR3 sequence (DNA): TGTGCCTGTTTAAAGCCGCCTTACACTGAAGCTTTCTTT.

This clone appeared a few times. The chain uses TRBV2 and TRBJ1-5; 8 positions match TRBD1. CDR3 size: 16 residues. Germline V lookup: CDR1 SNHLY, CDR2 FYNNEI. With 5 bases clipped from V and 6 bases from J, the junction kept 12 bases outside the gene matches. The CDR3 nucleotides are TGTGCCAGCAGTACAGGACAGGGAGGAAGGGGTCAGCCCCAGCATTTT. It encodes CASSTGQGGRGQPQHF.

CDR3 sequence: CASSPRVGGAEETQYF. The CDR3 DNA follows: TGTGCCAGCAGCCCGCGAGTAGGAGGTGCTGAGGAGACCCAGTACTTC. V and J are TRBV4-2 and TRBJ2-5; tentatively, D is TRBD2 (5 bases). CDR1 and CDR2 (germline): LGHNA, YNFKEQ. The CDR3 is made up of 16 amino acids. Deletions cut 4 bases from V and 5 bases from J, with 20 bases between.

Turning to this clone: One junction end does not reproduce the germline sequence, and a read error may be involved. The J gene is TRBJ2-5, the V gene TRBV19, with 7 bases matching TRBD2. The CDR3 spans 16 residues. The germline V gene encodes CDR1 LNHDA and CDR2 SQIVND (reference sequence). The CDR3 region is CASSVAGNSAQGTQYF. Here the CDR3 DNA reads TGTGCCAGTAGCGTAGCGGGCAACTCCGCGCAAGGGACCCAGTACTTC.

J is TRBJ2-3 and V is TRBV28; a possible D gene is TRBD2 (6 bases). The CDR3 extends over 14 amino acids. The V gene's germline CDR1 is MDHEN and CDR2 SYDVKM. The germline V and J ends were trimmed by 3 bases and 7 bases, with 14 bases remaining between them. CDR3 DNA sequence: TGTGCCAGCAGTTTTCTCGGGGCGGGAAATACGCAGTATTTT. It codes for CASSFLGAGNTQYF.

Details on this clone: The junction departs from the called germline gene at one end, perhaps through a read error. The chain links TRBV6-1 to TRBJ1-2; TRBD1 aligns across 7 bases. Germline lookup yields CDR1 MNHNS and CDR2 SASEGT. This CDR3 has 13 amino acids. For the CDR3, the DNA is TGTGCCAGCAGGAACAGGGGTCGGGACGGCTGGGCCTTC. Translated, it gives CASRNRGRDGWAF.